Each of the 21 T cell receptor beta chains below was sequenced from the same sample in a study of blood T cell repertoires in COVID-19. TCRdb keeps only in-frame clones here, not all; method: immunoSEQ multiplex PCR. This sample has 60,000 to 85,000 clones, with 90% found just once. Source material: peripheral blood. These receptors were collected from a man aged 50-60 years with acute or convalescent COVID-19.

The V call is TRBV9, the J call TRBJ2-3, with TRBD2 identical over 9 bases. The CDR3 loop spans 15 amino acids. Germline CDR1 reads SGDLS; CDR2 reads YYNGEE. Trimming at V came to 4 bases and at J to 6 bases, leaving 9 bases not matched to a gene. The DNA for the CDR3 is TGTGCCAGCAGCCCTAGCGGGGAGCGCTTGGATACGCAGTATTTT. Translation: CASSPSGERLDTQYF.

The chain is built from TRBV6-4 and TRBJ1-5; D is possibly TRBD1 (5 bases). The CDR3 extends over 12 amino acids. The germline V and J ends were trimmed by 11 bases and 5 bases, with 13 bases remaining between them. The germline V gene has CDR1 MRHNA and CDR2 SNTAGT. The CDR3 reads CADRGSDQPQHF. CDR3 in DNA: TGTGCCGACAGAGGATCAGATCAGCCCCAGCATTTT.

V and J are TRBV11-1 and TRBJ1-6; a weak D match, TRBD1 (5 bases). The CDR3 length is 16 residues. The germline V and J ends were trimmed by 2 bases and 7 bases, with 15 bases remaining between them. CDR1 and CDR2 from the germline V gene are SGHAT and FQDESV (reference sequence). CDR3 coding DNA: TGTGCCAGCAGCTTATCGGAGGGGCTTAACAATTCACCCCTCCACTTT. Translation gives CASSLSEGLNNSPLHF.

This clone appeared a single time. The chain carries TRBV30 and TRBJ1-5; 11 bases align to TRBD1. The trim removed 5 bases at V and 5 bases at J, leaving 5 bases unmatched. CDR1 and CDR2 (germline): GTSNPN, SVGIG (reference sequence). CDR3 length: 14 residues. The CDR3 nucleotides read TGTGCCTGGGCACCGGGACAGGGGGATCAGCCCCAGCATTTT. It yields the protein CAWAPGQGDQPQHF.

This rearrangement joins TRBV27 to TRBJ1-6; 8 bases are a match to TRBD1. CDR1 is MNHEY and CDR2 is SMNVEV in the germline V gene (reference sequence). The CDR3 sequence is 18 residues long. With V trimmed by 7 bases and J by 1 base, 12 bases remained unmatched. The CDR3 bases are TGTGCCAGCACCCTGCTCGGACAGGGTATATCCTATAATTCACCCCTCCACTTT. This gives the protein CASTLLGQGISYNSPLHF.

As DNA, the CDR3 is TGTGCCAGCAGCAGACCCGGGACTAGCGGGGATACGCAGTATTTT. Translated: CASSRPGTSGDTQYF. V and J are TRBV7-2 and TRBJ2-3, with 12 bases fitting TRBD2. The CDR3 covers 15 residues. Germline V gene data show CDR1 as SGHTA and CDR2 as FQGNSA. V trimming: 5 bases; J trimming: 6 bases; junction bases outside the gene matches: 6. The variable domain in full, completed from reference TRBV7-2 and TRBJ2-3, reads GAGVSQSPSNKVTEKGKDVELRCDPISGHTALYWYRQSLGQGLEFLIYFQGNSAPDKSGLPSDRFSAERTGGSVSTLTIQRTQQEDSAVYLCASSRPGTSGDTQYFGPGTRLTVL.

J is TRBJ2-2 and V is TRBV18; 7 nucleotides line up with TRBD1. This CDR3 is 17 amino acids long. Germline V gene lookup returns CDR1 KGHSH and CDR2 LQKENI. V dropped 6 bases and J dropped 3; count of bases not matched to a gene: 13. The CDR3 region has the DNA TGTGCCAGCTCCCCCAGGGCGACAGGGCAATACACCGGGGAGCTGTTTTTT. Its translation: CASSPRATGQYTGELFF. The full variable domain, with the rest looked up from reference TRBV18 and TRBJ2-2, is NAGVMQNPRHLVRRRGQEARLRCSPMKGHSHVYWYRQLPEEGLKFMVYLQKENIIDESGMPKERFSAEFPKEGPSILRIQQVVRGDSAAYFCASSPRATGQYTGELFFGEGSRLTVL.

The rearrangement joins TRBV29-1 to TRBJ1-1; D is unresolved. Germline loops: CDR1 SQVTM, CDR2 ANQGSEA. The V end lost 5 bases, the J end lost 3 bases, and 16 bases lay between the germline ends. The CDR3 covers 14 residues. CDR3 region: CSVRVGGTDTEAFF. As DNA, the CDR3 is TGCAGCGTTCGTGTGGGAGGAACTGACACTGAAGCTTTCTTT.

This chain connects TRBV28 to TRBJ1-3; weak D call: TRBD1 (5 bases). With 3 bases removed from V and 0 bases from J, the gap between germline ends came to 15 bases. The germline V gene encodes CDR1 MDHEN and CDR2 SYDVKM. This CDR3 is built from 17 residues. The CDR3 nucleotides are TGTGCCAGCAGTTTTGGGAGGGGCGAGAGCTCTGGAAACACCATATATTTT. Encoded protein: CASSFGRGESSGNTIYF.

This chain links TRBV3-1 (or the pseudogene TRBV3-2) with TRBJ1-2; 7 positions match TRBD1. The J segment lost 6 bases and the V segment lost 5 bases, leaving 12 bases of the junction unmatched. The germline V gene encodes CDR1 LGHDT and CDR2 YNNKEL (reference sequence). The CDR3 length is 15 residues. CDR3 sequence reads: CASSYWTGSADGYTF. DNA for the CDR3: TGTGCCAGCAGCTACTGGACAGGCTCGGCGGATGGCTACACCTTC.

This sequence joins TRBV2 and TRBJ1-4; 9 positions match TRBD1. V lost 6 bases to trimming and J lost 8 bases; unmatched junction nucleotides: 16. This CDR3 spans 17 amino acids. Germline V lookup: CDR1 SNHLY, CDR2 FYNNEI. The CDR3 DNA reads TGTGCCAGCAGACTCGAAATCGCGACAGGGGGGAACGAAAAACTGTTTTTT. Protein sequence: CASRLEIATGGNEKLFF.

The chain couples TRBV9 to TRBJ1-2, with D tentatively TRBD1 (5 bases). In germline, CDR1 is SGDLS, CDR2 YYNGEE. Trimming pared 4 bases from V and 6 bases from J, leaving 22 bases between. This CDR3 is 16 amino acids long. The CDR3 spells CASSSWGETQDHGYTF. The DNA of the CDR3 is TGTGCCAGCAGCTCCTGGGGGGAGACCCAAGATCATGGCTACACCTTC. Together with reference TRBV9 and TRBJ1-2, the CDR3 gives the full variable domain: DSGVTQTPKHLITATGQRVTLRCSPRSGDLSVYWYQQSLDQGLQFLIQYYNGEERAKGNILERFSAQQFPDLHSELNLSSLELGDSALYFCASSSWGETQDHGYTFGSGTRLTVV.

This chain joins TRBV6-6 and TRBJ1-2; 12 positions agree with TRBD1. This CDR3 region has 14 residues. V dropped 10 bases and J dropped 4; count of bases not matched to a gene: 7. Germline V gene sequence: CDR1 MNHNY, CDR2 SVGAGI (reference sequence). For the CDR3, the DNA is TGTGCCACCGAGGGACAGGGGGCCACCTATGGCTACACCTTC. This codes for CATEGQGATYGYTF.

The sample holds one count of this clone. This chain uses TRBV11-2 with TRBJ1-5, with D tentatively TRBD1 (5 bases). Germline CDR1 and CDR2: SGHAT and FQNNGV. The germline V and J ends were trimmed by 3 bases and 0 bases, with 12 bases remaining between them. The CDR3 covers 16 residues. CDR3 DNA sequence: TGTGCCAGCAGCTTTGAAGGAGGGGATAGCAATCAGCCCCAGCATTTT. As protein: CASSFEGGDSNQPQHF.

In regard to this clone: A read error may account for a junction end that differs from germline. V usage is TRBV27 and J usage is TRBJ1-4; D unclear. CDR3 size: 14 residues. Germline-derived CDR1 and CDR2 are MNHEY and SMNVEV (reference sequence). In DNA, the CDR3 is TGTGCCAGCAGCCCTAGGACCACTAGTGAAAAACTGTTTTTT. Its translation: CASSPRTTSEKLFF. Full variable domain (outside the CDR3, taken from reference TRBV27 and TRBJ1-4): EAQVTQNPRYLITVTGKKLTVTCSQNMNHEYMSWYRQDPGLGLRQIYYSMNVEVTDKGDVPEGYKVSRKEKRNFPLILESPSPNQTSLYFCASSPRTTSEKLFFGSGTQLSVL.

This chain connects TRBV29-1 to TRBJ1-2; 8 bases agree with TRBD1. CDR3 length: 16 residues. Germline lookup yields CDR1 SQVTM and CDR2 ANQGSEA. The ends lost 6 bases at V and 0 bases at J; junction bases unmatched: 12. The CDR3 DNA reads TGCAGCGTCCGAAAGGACAGGGCCTCAGCTAACTATGGCTACACCTTC. It codes for CSVRKDRASANYGYTF.

This rearrangement joins TRBV4-3 to TRBJ2-4; unclear D gene. Trimming shortened V by 2 bases and J by 0 bases, and 8 bases separated the two germline ends. Germline CDR1 and CDR2: LGHNA and YSLEER. The CDR3 runs 15 residues. CDR3 in DNA: TGCGCCAGCAGCCAAAGTCTACTAGCCAAAAACATTCAGTACTTC. Its protein product is CASSQSLLAKNIQYF.

V is TRBV24-1 and J is TRBJ1-5; possible D gene TRBD1, 6 bases. Trimming cost V 8 bases and J 7 bases, with 11 bases left between them. The CDR3 is made up of 12 amino acids. Germline V CDR1 and CDR2: KGHDR, SFDVKD. The CDR3 DNA follows: TGTGCCACCAAACAGGGAGAACAGCCCCAGCATTTT. It codes for CATKQGEQPQHF.

The chain joins TRBV21-1 to TRBJ2-1; the DNA was not compared with TRBD1, the D call given in the table. TRBV21-1 is a recognized pseudogene. The CDR3 runs to 21 residues. CDR3 sequence: CASSKVGGGPRGGASYNEQFF. CDR3 in DNA: TGTGCCAGCAGCAAAGTTGGAGGGGGGCCGAGAGGGGGCGCCTCCTACAATGAGCAGTTCTTC.

This rearrangement joins TRBV2 to TRBJ1-6; D gene uncertain. The CDR3 is 11 residues long. V lost 7 bases to trimming and J lost 10 bases, with 8 bases between them. Per the germline V gene, CDR1 is SNHLY and CDR2 is FYNNEI. CDR3 in DNA: TGTGCCAGCAACGGGTTCTCACCCCTCCACTTT. This gives the protein CASNGFSPLHF.

The chain links TRBV9 to TRBJ2-1; 8 bases agree with TRBD2. CDR3 length: 17 residues. Per germline, CDR1 SGDLS and CDR2 YYNGEE. V lost 3 bases, J lost 8 bases, and 16 bases stayed unmatched. The CDR3, as DNA: TGTGCCAGCAGCGCCCGCGGGCCGCTAGCGGGTAGCGATGAGCAGTTCTTC. It specifies CASSARGPLAGSDEQFF.